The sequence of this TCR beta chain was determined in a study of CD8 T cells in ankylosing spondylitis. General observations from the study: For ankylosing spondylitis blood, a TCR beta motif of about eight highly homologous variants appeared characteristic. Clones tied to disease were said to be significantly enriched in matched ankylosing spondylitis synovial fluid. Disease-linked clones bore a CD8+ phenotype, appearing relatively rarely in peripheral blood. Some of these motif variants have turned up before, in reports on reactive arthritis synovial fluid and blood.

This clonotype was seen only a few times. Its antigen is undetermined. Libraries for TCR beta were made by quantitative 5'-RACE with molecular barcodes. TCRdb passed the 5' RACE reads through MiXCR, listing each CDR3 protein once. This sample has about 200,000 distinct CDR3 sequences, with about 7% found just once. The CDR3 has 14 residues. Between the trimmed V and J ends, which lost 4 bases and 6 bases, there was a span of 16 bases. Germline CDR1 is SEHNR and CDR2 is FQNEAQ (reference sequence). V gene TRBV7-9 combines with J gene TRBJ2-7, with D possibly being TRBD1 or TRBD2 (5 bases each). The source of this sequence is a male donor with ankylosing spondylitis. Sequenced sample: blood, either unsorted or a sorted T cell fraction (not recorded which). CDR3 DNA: TGTGCCAGCAGCTCGCCCGGGACGCTGGGCGAGCAGTACTTC. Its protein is CASSSPGTLGEQYF.